The source of this T cell receptor beta chain is a study of cytomegalovirus exposure and HLA in healthy donors. For the study at large: A prior study identified just under 120 million unique TCR beta sequences from roughly 170 million T cells. Study-level results: The investigators catalogued 180 or so TCR beta chains as cytomegalovirus-associated.

The PCR was carried out with 60 Vbeta primers and 13 Jbeta primers. Measured with immunoSEQ multiplex PCR; TCRdb has only the in-frame clones, and not every one. Among 200,000 or so clones, approximately 70% were seen once, and the ten largest hold about 2.8%. Germline CDR1 reads SGHTA; CDR2 reads FQGNSA. V lost 5 bases and J lost 4, with 19 bases in between. The CDR3 consists of 16 residues. Concerning this clone: No antigen is known for it.

Sample: PBMCs. The chain has TRBV7-2 and TRBJ2-3, with D possibly matching TRBD1 (6 bases). This receptor was obtained from a man aged 35 to 55 in good health and CMV-seropositive. The CDR3 DNA reads TGTGCCAGCAGCCCCCAACAGGGAGATTCATCAGATACGCAGTATTTT. Its protein product is CASSPQQGDSSDTQYF.